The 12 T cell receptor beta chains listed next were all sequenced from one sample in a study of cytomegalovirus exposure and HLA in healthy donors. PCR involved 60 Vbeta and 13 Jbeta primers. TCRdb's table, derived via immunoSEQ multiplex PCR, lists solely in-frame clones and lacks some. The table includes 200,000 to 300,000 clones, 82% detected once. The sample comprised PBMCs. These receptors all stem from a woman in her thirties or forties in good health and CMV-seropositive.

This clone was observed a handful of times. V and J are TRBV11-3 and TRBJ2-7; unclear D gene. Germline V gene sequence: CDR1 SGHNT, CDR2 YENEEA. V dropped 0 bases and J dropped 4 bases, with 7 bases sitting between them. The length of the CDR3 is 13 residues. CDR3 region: CASSLENSYEQYF. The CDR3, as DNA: TGTGCCAGCAGCTTAGAAAACAGTTACGAGCAGTACTTC.

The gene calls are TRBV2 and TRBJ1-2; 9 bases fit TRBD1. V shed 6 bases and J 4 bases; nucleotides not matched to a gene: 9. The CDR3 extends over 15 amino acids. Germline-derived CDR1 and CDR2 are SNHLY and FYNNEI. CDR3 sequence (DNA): TGTGCCAGCAGCGGTCCGGGACAGGGCAGCTATGGCTACACCTTC. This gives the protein CASSGPGQGSYGYTF.

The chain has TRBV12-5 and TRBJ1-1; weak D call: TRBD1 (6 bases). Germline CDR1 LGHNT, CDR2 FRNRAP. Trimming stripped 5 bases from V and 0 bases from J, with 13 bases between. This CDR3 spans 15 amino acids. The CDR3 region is CASGTETGLNTEAFF. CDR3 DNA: TGTGCTAGTGGTACCGAAACAGGGTTGAACACTGAAGCTTTCTTT. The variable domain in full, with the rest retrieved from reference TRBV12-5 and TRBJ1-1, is DARVTQTPRHKVTEMGQEVTMRCQPILGHNTVFWYRQTMMQGLELLAYFRNRAPLDDSGMPKDRFSAEMPDATLATLKIQPSEPRDSAVYFCASGTETGLNTEAFFGQGTRLTVV.

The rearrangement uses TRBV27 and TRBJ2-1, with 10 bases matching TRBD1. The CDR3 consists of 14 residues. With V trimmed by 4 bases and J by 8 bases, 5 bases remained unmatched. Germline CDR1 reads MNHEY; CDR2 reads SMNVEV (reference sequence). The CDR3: CASSSRQGAHEQFF. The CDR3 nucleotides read TGTGCCAGCAGTTCGAGACAGGGGGCCCATGAGCAGTTCTTC.

As DNA, the CDR3 is TGTGCCAGCAGTGGACCCGGGACAGGAGCTAACTATGGCTACACCTTC. Translating gives CASSGPGTGANYGYTF. The rearrangement uses TRBV28 and TRBJ1-2; 8 nucleotides line up with TRBD1. The CDR3 covers 16 residues. V lost 5 bases to trimming and J lost 0 bases; unmatched junction nucleotides: 8. Per germline, CDR1 MDHEN and CDR2 SYDVKM.

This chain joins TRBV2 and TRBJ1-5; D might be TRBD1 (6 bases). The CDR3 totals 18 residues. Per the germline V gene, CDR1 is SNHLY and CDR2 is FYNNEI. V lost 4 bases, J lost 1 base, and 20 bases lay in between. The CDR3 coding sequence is TGTGCCAGCAGTGTGCGGGGGGCGAATATTCTCAGCAATCAGCCCCAGCATTTT. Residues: CASSVRGANILSNQPQHF.

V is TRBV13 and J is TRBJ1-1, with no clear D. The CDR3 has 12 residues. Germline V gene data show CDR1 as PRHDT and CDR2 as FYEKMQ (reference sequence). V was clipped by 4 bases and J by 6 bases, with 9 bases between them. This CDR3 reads CASSSRNAEAFF. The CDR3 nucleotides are TGTGCCAGCAGCTCGAGGAATGCTGAAGCTTTCTTT.

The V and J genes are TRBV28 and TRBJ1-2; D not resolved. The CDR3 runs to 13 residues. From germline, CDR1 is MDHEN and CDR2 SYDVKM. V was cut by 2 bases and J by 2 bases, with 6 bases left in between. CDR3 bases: TGTGCCAGCAGTTTAGGAGGGAACTATGGCTACACCTTC. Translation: CASSLGGNYGYTF.

The chain's CDR3 is CASSLVGQGGNTIYF. CDR3 nucleotides: TGTGCCAGCAGCTTAGTTGGGCAGGGTGGAAACACCATATATTTT. This sequence joins TRBV7-2 and TRBJ1-3; the D gene is possibly TRBD1 (5 bases). This CDR3 comprises 15 residues. CDR1 SGHTA and CDR2 FQGNSA come from the germline V gene. V shed 1 base and J shed 3 bases, with 10 bases lying between them.

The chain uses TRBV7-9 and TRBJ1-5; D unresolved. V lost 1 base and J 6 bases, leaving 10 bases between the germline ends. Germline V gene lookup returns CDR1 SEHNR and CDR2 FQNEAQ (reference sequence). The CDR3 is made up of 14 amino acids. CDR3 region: CASSLDSLSQPQHF. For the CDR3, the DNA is TGTGCCAGCAGCTTAGACAGCTTGAGTCAGCCCCAGCATTTT. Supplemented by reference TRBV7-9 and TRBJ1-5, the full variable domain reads DTGVSQNPRHKITKRGQNVTFRCDPISEHNRLYWYRQTLGQGPEFLTYFQNEAQLEKSRLLSDRFSAERPKGSFSTLEIQRTEQGDSAMYLCASSLDSLSQPQHFGDGTRLSIL.

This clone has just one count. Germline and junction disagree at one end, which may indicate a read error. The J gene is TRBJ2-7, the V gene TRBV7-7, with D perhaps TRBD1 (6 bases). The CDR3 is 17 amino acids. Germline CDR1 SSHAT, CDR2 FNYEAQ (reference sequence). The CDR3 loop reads CASSLGSLGRGGYEQYF. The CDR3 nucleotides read TGTGCTAGCAGCTTAGGTTCTTTGGGCAGGGGCGGCTACGAGCAGTACTTC.

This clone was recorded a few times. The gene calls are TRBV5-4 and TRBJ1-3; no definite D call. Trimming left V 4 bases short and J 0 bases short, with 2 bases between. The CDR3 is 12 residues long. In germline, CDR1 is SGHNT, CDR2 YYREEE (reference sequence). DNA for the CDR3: TGTGCCAGCAGCCTCTCTGGAAACACCATATATTTT. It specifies CASSLSGNTIYF.